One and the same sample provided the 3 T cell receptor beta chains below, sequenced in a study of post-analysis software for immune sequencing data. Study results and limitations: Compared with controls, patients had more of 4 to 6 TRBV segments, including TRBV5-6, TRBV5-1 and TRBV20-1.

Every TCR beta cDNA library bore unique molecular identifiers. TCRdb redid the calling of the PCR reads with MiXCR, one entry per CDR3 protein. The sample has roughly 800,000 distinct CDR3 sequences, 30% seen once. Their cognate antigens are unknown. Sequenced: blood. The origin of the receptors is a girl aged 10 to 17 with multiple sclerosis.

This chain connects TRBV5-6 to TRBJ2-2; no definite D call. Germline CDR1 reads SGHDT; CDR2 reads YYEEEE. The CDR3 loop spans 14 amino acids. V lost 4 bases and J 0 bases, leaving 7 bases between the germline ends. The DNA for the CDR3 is TGTGCCAGCAGCCCATACACGAACACCGGGGAGCTGTTTTTT. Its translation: CASSPYTNTGELFF.

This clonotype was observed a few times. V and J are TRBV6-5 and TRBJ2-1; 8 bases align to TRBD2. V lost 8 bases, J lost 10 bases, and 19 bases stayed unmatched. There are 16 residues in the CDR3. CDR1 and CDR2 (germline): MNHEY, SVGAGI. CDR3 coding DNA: TGTGCCAGCTCTAGGGAGGGTAGCGGGATCGGGGGGGAGCAGTTCTTC. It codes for CASSREGSGIGGEQFF.

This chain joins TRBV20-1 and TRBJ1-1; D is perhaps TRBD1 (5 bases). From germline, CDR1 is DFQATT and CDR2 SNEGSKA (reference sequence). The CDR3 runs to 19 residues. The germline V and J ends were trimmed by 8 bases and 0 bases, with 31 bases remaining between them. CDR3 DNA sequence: TGCAGTCTAGGGGAATGGCACGACCCGAGGATACCAATGAACACTGAAGCTTTCTTT. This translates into CSLGEWHDPRIPMNTEAFF.